The 10 T cell receptor beta chains given below trace back to one sample, sequenced in a study of human T cells and chemical hapten exposure. Via MiXCR, TCRdb re-called the RACE reads, giving one row per CDR3 protein. The sample includes 300,000 to 450,000 distinct CDR3 sequences, approximately 5.1% seen only once; the top ten take 2.5% to 3%. Time point here: pre-sensitization, week 0. Indicated treatment: therapeutic diphenylcyclopropenone sensitization with weekly scalp DPC. The material sequenced was whole blood, taken in connection with sensitization to the hapten diphenylcyclopropenone (DPC). Receptors originate from a woman aged 45 to 65 with alopecia areata. Some clones in this sample may be carry-over from other donors' samples.

This clonotype was found many times. This chain links TRBV9 with TRBJ2-1, with 7 bases aligning to TRBD1. CDR3 size: 15 residues. The junction had 4 bases not matched to a gene; V was cut back by 4 bases and J by 0 bases. In germline, CDR1 is SGDLS, CDR2 YYNGEE. CDR3 in amino acids: CASSTRQGSYNEQFF. As DNA, the CDR3 is TGTGCCAGCAGCACCCGACAGGGCTCCTACAATGAGCAGTTCTTC.

The gene calls are TRBV29-1 and TRBJ1-2; D may be TRBD1 (6 bases). In germline, CDR1 is SQVTM, CDR2 ANQGSEA. CDR3 length: 13 amino acids. V lost 5 bases to trimming and J lost 2 bases, with 12 bases between them. As DNA, the CDR3 is TGCAGCGTTTTGGAGGGGGAGAACTATGGCTACACCTTC. Residues: CSVLEGENYGYTF.

This clonotype has more than one count but fewer than ten. The CDR3: CASSPPEKGSQPQHF. The CDR3 region has the DNA TGTGCCAGCTCACCACCGGAGAAGGGTTCTCAGCCCCAGCATTTT. V is TRBV18 and J is TRBJ1-5; D is unresolved. Germline V CDR1 and CDR2: KGHSH, LQKENI. Trimming removed 0 bases at V and 6 bases at J, with 12 bases between. CDR3 length: 15 residues.

This clonotype has a handful of counts. The chain carries TRBV27 and TRBJ1-6; no reliable D call. Germline lookup yields CDR1 MNHEY and CDR2 SMNVEV (reference sequence). The CDR3 is made up of 17 amino acids. V was clipped by 6 bases and J by 0 bases, with 15 bases between them. The CDR3 protein is CASRPWDGSSYNSPLHF. The CDR3 DNA reads as TGTGCCAGCAGGCCGTGGGATGGGAGCTCCTATAATTCACCCCTCCACTTT.

This clonotype was observed a handful of times. The J gene is TRBJ1-1, the V gene TRBV4-1; weak D call: TRBD1 (5 bases). The CDR3 covers 14 residues. V was clipped by 4 bases and J by 8 bases, with 17 bases between them. CDR1 is MGHRA and CDR2 is YSYEKL in the germline V gene. The CDR3 protein is CASSLRPPRDEAFF. The CDR3, as DNA: TGCGCCAGCAGCCTTCGGCCTCCCAGGGACGAAGCTTTCTTT.

The sample holds a few counts of this clonotype. The chain joins TRBV14 to TRBJ1-2; D might be TRBD1 (5 bases). V was shortened by 6 bases and J by 2 bases, with 16 bases between the two germline ends. CDR1 and CDR2 (germline): SGHDN, FVKESK. This CDR3 has 15 amino acids. CDR3 loop: CASSETGVPNYGYTF. The CDR3 nucleotides are TGTGCCAGCAGTGAGACGGGGGTTCCAAACTATGGCTACACCTTC.

This clonotype was recorded many times. The rearrangement joins TRBV5-1 to TRBJ1-1; D remains ambiguous. Germline V gene data show CDR1 as SGHRS and CDR2 as YFSETQ. The V gene lost 1 base and the J gene lost 1 base, with 20 bases spanning the gap. This CDR3 spans 18 amino acids. In DNA form, the CDR3 reads TGCGCCAGCAGCTTGCGGTCACACACCACCCTTCGGAACACTGAAGCTTTCTTT. Translation: CASSLRSHTTLRNTEAFF.

There are many counts of this clonotype. The chain couples TRBV5-1 to TRBJ1-2, with 8 bases that match TRBD1. Trimming cost V 4 bases and J 5 bases; bases outside gene matches: 7. From germline, CDR1 is SGHRS and CDR2 YFSETQ. This CDR3 region has 14 residues. The CDR3 spells CASSPDRGGYGYTF. CDR3 coding DNA: TGCGCCAGCAGCCCCGACAGGGGAGGATATGGCTACACCTTC.

The rearrangement links TRBV2 to TRBJ1-4, with D tentatively TRBD1 (5 bases). Between the trimmed V and J ends, which lost 6 bases and 5 bases, there was a span of 16 bases. This CDR3 spans 15 amino acids. Per germline, CDR1 SNHLY and CDR2 FYNNEI. This CDR3 reads CASSGVTGENEKLFF. Written as DNA, the CDR3 is TGTGCCAGCAGCGGGGTCACAGGTGAAAATGAAAAACTGTTTTTT.

The chain uses TRBV2 and TRBJ1-1, with D possibly being TRBD1 (5 bases). The CDR3 has 15 residues. The V end lost 5 bases, the J end lost 0 bases, and 13 bases lay between the germline ends. Germline assignment: CDR1 SNHLY and CDR2 FYNNEI. The CDR3 DNA sequence: TGTGCCAGCAGTTCGCAGGGAATGATGAACACTGAAGCTTTCTTT. Translated: CASSSQGMMNTEAFF.